The 21 T cell receptor beta chains in this list originate from one sample, sequenced in a study of T cell clonality in common variable immunodeficiency. Study results and limitations: In common variable immunodeficiency, TCR beta chains reportedly carried fewer deletions and N-nucleotide insertions.

No antigen has been assigned to these receptors. Profiled with immunoSEQ multiplex PCR; TCRdb holds only in-frame clones, not every one. The specimen has about 32,000 clones, none found just once. The sample consisted of peripheral blood mononuclear cells. Source of these receptors: a human donor with common variable immunodeficiency.

A word on this clone: Read sequence stops 3 residues before the CDR3 end, and the germline J gene provides the missing end. This chain connects TRBV2 to TRBJ2-5; TRBD1 aligns across 11 bases. Germline lookup yields CDR1 SNHLY and CDR2 FYNNEI. The CDR3 sequence is 14 residues long. V shed 6 bases, J shed 4 bases, and the junction held 4 bases outside the gene matches. The part of the CDR3 DNA that was read is TGTGCCAGCAGGCCGGACAGGGGGCGAGAGACC. This encodes CASRPDRGRET. The full CDR3 protein is CASRPDRGRETQYF.

In this sample, this clone turned up a few times. Read coverage stops 3 residues before the CDR3 terminus; the germline J gene supplies the remainder. V usage is TRBV20-1 and J usage is TRBJ2-7, with 7 bases that match TRBD1. The CDR3 has 13 amino acids. J was trimmed by 1 base and V by 8 bases; bases with no gene match: 8. Germline V gene sequence: CDR1 DFQATT, CDR2 SNEGSKA (reference sequence). CDR3 protein: CSSTGTESYEQYF. The part of the CDR3 DNA that was read is TGCAGTTCTACTGGGACAGAGTCCTACGAG.

Worth noting for this clone: Read coverage stops 3 residues before the CDR3 terminus; the germline J gene supplies the remainder. The gene calls are TRBV2 and TRBJ1-2, with a possible D match to TRBD1 (6 bases). V was pared by 11 bases and J by 2 bases, with 18 bases between. Germline values: CDR1 SNHLY, CDR2 FYNNEI. The CDR3 has 14 amino acids. The sequenced part of the CDR3 DNA is TGTGCCTCCACTCGAGGGGGGGAGAACTATGGC. This gives the protein CASTRGGENYG. The full CDR3 is CASTRGGENYGYTF.

In this sample, this clone turned up a few times. The CDR3 reads CASSSTGTQETQYF. The sequenced CDR3 bases are TGTGCCAGCAGCTCCACGGGGACTCAAGAGACC. The chain links TRBV5-5 to TRBJ2-5; D might be TRBD2 (6 bases). The read gets to within 3 residues of the CDR3 end, and the germline J gene fills in the rest. Trimming removed 3 bases from V and 2 bases from J, with 11 bases in between. The CDR3 sequence is 14 residues long. Germline V gene sequence: CDR1 SGHKS, CDR2 YYEKEE (reference sequence).

This clone was recorded many times. The read finishes 3 residues shy of the CDR3 end, and the germline J gene is used to complete it. The rearrangement links TRBV5-1 to TRBJ2-5; D gene unclear. Germline CDR1 is SGHRS and CDR2 is YFSETQ. This CDR3 contains 13 residues. Trimming removed 3 bases at V and 4 bases at J, with 10 bases between. The CDR3 loop is CASSSRLLETQYF. The sequenced CDR3 bases are TGCGCCAGCAGCTCCAGGTTATTAGAGACC.

This clone appeared a few times. The read halts 3 residues ahead of the CDR3 end, with the missing end drawn from the germline J gene. The rearrangement joins TRBV20-1 to TRBJ1-6, with a tentative D call TRBD1 (6 bases). CDR3 length equals 14 residues. V was pared by 2 bases and J by 7 bases, with 12 bases between. Germline CDR1 is DFQATT and CDR2 is SNEGSKA (reference sequence). The DNA read from the CDR3 is TGCAGTGCTAGATACGGGACACAAAATTCACCC. This codes for CSARYGTQNSP. The whole CDR3 is CSARYGTQNSPLHF.

This clone was seen more than once but under ten times. The CDR3 extends 3 residues past the end of the read, so its final part is completed from the germline J gene. The chain combines TRBV19 with TRBJ2-2, with D tentatively TRBD2 (8 bases). The CDR3 extends over 16 amino acids. The germline V and J ends were trimmed by 5 bases and 4 bases, with 17 bases remaining between them. The germline CDR1 and CDR2 sequences are LNHDA and SQIVND (reference sequence). The covered CDR3 bases are TGTGCCAGTAGTCGGGAGGGGGCAGGGGTCACCGGGGAG. Its translation is CASSREGAGVTGE. The CDR3 in its entirety is CASSREGAGVTGELFF.

This clone was picked up a small number of times. The CDR3 end lies 3 residues beyond the end of the read and is filled in from the germline J gene. The chain is built from TRBV19 and TRBJ1-1, with D unresolved. The ends were cut back, 10 bases at V and 1 base at J, with 13 bases in the middle. The CDR3 loop spans 13 amino acids. Germline V gives CDR1 LNHDA, CDR2 SQIVND (reference sequence). The DNA read from the CDR3 is TGTGCCACAACAAGGGTCTCGAACACTGAA. Translated, it gives CATTRVSNTE. The CDR3 as a whole reads CATTRVSNTEAFF.

Comments on this clone: The sequence runs out 3 residues before the end of the CDR3; the remainder is reconstructed from the germline J gene. The chain recombines TRBV23-1 with TRBJ1-2; 7 nucleotides agree with TRBD1. TRBV23-1 is noted as an ORF with a role that remains uncertain. With V trimmed by 8 bases and J by 0 bases, 6 bases remained unmatched. CDR3 length equals 14 residues. CDR3 DNA, as far as it was read: TGCGCCAGCGGCGAGACAGGGACTAACTATGGC. This codes for CASGETGTNYG. The full CDR3 reads CASGETGTNYGYTF.

Remarks on this clone: The observed sequence ends 3 residues before the CDR3 terminus, with the missing tail filled in from the germline J gene. V and J are TRBV2 and TRBJ1-2; TRBD1 matches 7 bases. Trimming removed 9 bases from V and 5 bases from J; junction bases left unmatched: 18. Germline V gene data show CDR1 as SNHLY and CDR2 as FYNNEI. The CDR3 runs to 16 residues. Incomplete CDR3 DNA: TGTGCCAGTAAAAGCCCCCCCGGGACAGTTCAGTATGGC. Translated: CASKSPPGTVQYG. The whole CDR3 sequence reads CASKSPPGTVQYGYTF.

This clone was counted many times. The CDR3 is cut off 3 residues early in the read; its end comes from the germline J gene. The chain uses TRBV30 and TRBJ1-1; TRBD1 agrees at 8 bases. CDR3 length: 15 amino acids. The germline CDR1 and CDR2 sequences are GTSNPN and SVGIG (reference sequence). V was pared by 3 bases and J by 5 bases, with 11 bases of the junction left unmatched. Partial CDR3 DNA: TGTGCCTGGAGCAAGGTAGACAGGGGTGCGACTGAA. Its translation: CAWSKVDRGATE. The whole CDR3 is CAWSKVDRGATEAFF.

This clone was counted only a few times. The sequence runs out 3 residues before the end of the CDR3; the remainder is reconstructed from the germline J gene. The genes are TRBV30 and TRBJ1-6; 9 nucleotides line up with TRBD1. The trim removed 5 bases at V and 2 bases at J, leaving 16 bases unmatched. The CDR3 extends over 19 amino acids. The germline V gene has CDR1 GTSNPN and CDR2 SVGIG (reference sequence). The CDR3 protein is CAWEAAGTGQVAYNSPLHF. CDR3 DNA, as far as it was read: TGTGCCTGGGAAGCAGCCGGGACAGGGCAGGTTGCCTATAATTCACCC.

CDR3 loop: CSARPRARSVDGYTF. Partial CDR3 DNA: TGCAGTGCTAGGCCCAGAGCCAGGTCGGTCGATGGC. The chain links TRBV20-1 to TRBJ1-2; D not resolved. The read gets to within 3 residues of the CDR3 end, and the germline J gene fills in the rest. CDR3 length: 15 residues. Germline V gene data show CDR1 as DFQATT and CDR2 as SNEGSKA (reference sequence). Between the trimmed V and J ends, which lost 3 bases and 6 bases, there was a span of 20 bases.

In regard to this clone: The same CDR3 also results from other DNA sequences found in this sample. The CDR3 DNA, read in part, is TGTGCCAGCTCACGACAGGGCGGGATAATGGGTCTTCGAGGAGAGACC. Encoded protein: CASSRQGGIMGLRGET. The complete CDR3 protein is CASSRQGGIMGLRGETQYF. This chain connects TRBV18 to TRBJ2-5; maybe TRBD1 (7 bases). The CDR3 end falls 3 residues outside the read, so it is completed with the germline J gene. Germline V CDR1 and CDR2: KGHSH, LQKENI. Trimming cost V 4 bases and J 4 bases, with 28 bases left between them. The CDR3 spans 19 residues. Variable domain in full (rest from reference TRBV18 and TRBJ2-5): NAGVMQNPRHLVRRRGQEARLRCSPMKGHSHVYWYRQLPEEGLKFMVYLQKENIIDESGMPKERFSAEFPKEGPSILRIQQVVRGDSAAYFCASSRQGGIMGLRGETQYFGPGTRLLVL.

As to this clone: The sequenced fragment ends 3 residues before the CDR3 boundary, so the rest is inferred from the germline J gene. The V call is TRBV2, the J call TRBJ1-5; 10 bases are shared with TRBD1. This CDR3 is 14 amino acids long. Germline V lookup: CDR1 SNHLY, CDR2 FYNNEI. Unmatched junction bases numbered 5, after V lost 6 bases and J lost 6 bases. The CDR3 reads CASSPGQGGQPQHF. The CDR3 DNA, read in part, is TGTGCCAGCAGCCCCGGACAGGGGGGTCAGCCC. Using reference TRBV2 and TRBJ1-5 for the parts outside the CDR3, the full variable domain is EPEVTQTPSHQVTQMGQEVILRCVPISNHLYFYWYRQILGQKVEFLVSFYNNEISEKSEIFDDQFSVERPDGSNFTLKIRSTKLEDSAMYFCASSPGQGGQPQHFGDGTRLSIL.

About this clone itself: The CDR3 end lies 3 residues beyond the end of the read and is filled in from the germline J gene. The V call is TRBV5-1, the J call TRBJ1-1; the match to TRBD1 covers 7 bases. Germline assignment: CDR1 SGHRS and CDR2 YFSETQ. The length of the CDR3 is 15 residues. Trimming took 3 bases from V and 3 from J; bases not matched to a gene: 8. CDR3 DNA, as far as it was read: TGCGCCAGCAGCTCCGTCCAAACAGGGGACACTGAA. This gives the protein CASSSVQTGDTE. The entire CDR3 protein reads CASSSVQTGDTEAFF.

The DNA read from the CDR3 is TGTGCCAGCAGCCCCCCCGGGACTGTCTTCTACAATGAG. Translated, it gives CASSPPGTVFYNE. The full-length CDR3 reads as CASSPPGTVFYNEQFF. V is TRBV7-6 and J is TRBJ2-1; D is perhaps TRBD2 (6 bases). Read sequence stops 3 residues before the CDR3 end, and the germline J gene provides the missing end. The V gene lost 5 bases and the J gene lost 3 bases, with 17 bases spanning the gap. From germline, CDR1 is SGHVS and CDR2 FNYEAQ. The CDR3 consists of 16 residues.

With respect to this clone: The CDR3 is cut off 3 residues early in the read; its end comes from the germline J gene. The V gene is TRBV7-2, the J gene TRBJ1-2, with a possible D match to TRBD1 (5 bases). Germline assignment: CDR1 SGHTA and CDR2 FQGNSA. Trimming took 8 bases from V and 4 from J, leaving 14 bases between them. CDR3 length equals 13 residues. CDR3 sequence reads: CASHLGGAYGYTF. CDR3 DNA, as far as it was read: TGTGCCAGCCATTTGGGGGGTGCCTATGGC.

This clone was observed a handful of times. The DNA ends 3 residues before the CDR3 does, and the rest of the CDR3 is filled in from the germline J gene. J is TRBJ1-5 and V is TRBV19; 8 nucleotides agree with TRBD1. After removal of 2 bases from V and 5 bases from J, the junction contained 8 bases not matched to a gene. Per germline, CDR1 LNHDA and CDR2 SQIVND (reference sequence). The CDR3 loop spans 16 amino acids. CDR3 protein: CASSISGTGRDQPQHF. The DNA read from the CDR3 is TGTGCCAGTAGTATAAGTGGGACAGGACGAGATCAGCCC.

This clone was seen a handful of times. The CDR3 extends 3 residues past the end of the read, so its final part is completed from the germline J gene. This specimen includes other DNA sequences encoding the same CDR3. This chain uses TRBV18 with TRBJ2-1; a possible D gene is TRBD2 (5 bases). V was clipped by 3 bases and J by 8 bases, with 8 bases between them. The CDR3 runs to 12 residues. Per the germline V gene, CDR1 is KGHSH and CDR2 is LQKENI. CDR3 in amino acids: CASSPTRDEQFF. CDR3 DNA, as far as it was read: TGTGCCAGCTCACCTACTAGGGATGAG.

A note on this clone: The sequenced fragment ends 3 residues before the CDR3 boundary, so the rest is inferred from the germline J gene. The J gene is TRBJ1-5, the V gene TRBV2; 11 bases match TRBD1. Per the germline V gene, CDR1 is SNHLY and CDR2 is FYNNEI. Trimming took 4 bases from V and 9 from J; bases not matched to a gene: 8. This CDR3 spans 15 amino acids. This CDR3 reads CASSGGQGARGPQHF. The CDR3 bases that were read are TGTGCCAGCAGTGGTGGACAGGGGGCCCGCGGGCCC.